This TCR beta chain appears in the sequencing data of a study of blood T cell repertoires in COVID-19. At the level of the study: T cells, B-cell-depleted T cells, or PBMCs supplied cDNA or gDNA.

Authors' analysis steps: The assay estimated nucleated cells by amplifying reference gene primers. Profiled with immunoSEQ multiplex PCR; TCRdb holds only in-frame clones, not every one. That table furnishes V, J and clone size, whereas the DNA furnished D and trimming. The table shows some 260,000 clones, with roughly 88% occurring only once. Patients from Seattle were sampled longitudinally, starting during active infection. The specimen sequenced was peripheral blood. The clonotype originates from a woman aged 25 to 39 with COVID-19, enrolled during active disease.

The CDR3 sequence is CASSEWGQENTGELFF. DNA of the CDR3: TGTGCCAGCAGTGAATGGGGACAGGAGAACACCGGGGAGCTGTTTTTT. The chain is built from TRBV2 and TRBJ2-2, with 8 bases that match TRBD1. Germline V gene sequence: CDR1 SNHLY, CDR2 FYNNEI. This CDR3 spans 16 amino acids. V lost 2 bases to trimming and J lost 1 base; unmatched junction nucleotides: 3.